This T cell receptor (beta chain) was recovered during a study of OX40 agonist ivuxolimab in advanced cancers. Regarding the study as a whole: It was also the case that some nonresponders had low normalized T-cell clonal expansion. In the 0.1 to 3.0 mg/kg range, CD4+ and CD8+ blood T cells had expanded clonally by week 6.

In the case of this clone: Its target is unknown.

The CDR3 loop spans 17 amino acids. CDR1 is SGHTA and CDR2 is FQGNSA in the germline V gene. V lost 1 base, J lost 8 bases, and 21 bases lay in between. Clones were sequenced by immunoSEQ multiplex PCR, and TCRdb holds only the in-frame ones, with some missing. This repertoire shows about 65,000 clones, roughly nine tenths found once; its top ten account for around 1.1%. The TCR originated in an adult with an advanced solid tumor such as melanoma, head and neck, liver or kidney cancer. The specimen comprised CD4+ or CD8+ T cells sorted from blood, sampled in a trial of the OX40 agonist ivuxolimab. This chain uses TRBV7-2 with TRBJ2-4; D is perhaps TRBD2 (7 bases). CDR3 coding DNA: TGTGCCAGCAGCTTAGGTGGGGGGGCCTCGCCATTGGACATTCAGTACTTC. Translated, it gives CASSLGGGASPLDIQYF.